These 29 T cell receptor beta chains share one sample of origin, sequenced in a study of radiotherapy plus CTLA-4 blockade in lung cancer. This table comes from immunoSEQ multiplex PCR, and its TCRdb copy is limited to in-frame clones, with some not included. The sample has 75,000 to 80,000 clones, around 87% seen once; the top ten hold less than 0.9%. The starting material was peripheral blood, obtained from a patient treated with radiotherapy plus ipilimumab. Every receptor here comes from a human donor with non-small cell lung cancer who had stable disease on radiotherapy plus ipilimumab.

This clone was found a few times. This rearrangement joins TRBV6-4 to TRBJ2-3; D is perhaps TRBD1 (6 bases). There are 15 residues in the CDR3. Germline V lookup: CDR1 MRHNA, CDR2 SNTAGT. Trimming removed 6 bases at V and 1 base at J, with 14 bases between. CDR3 residues: CASSPGVGRTDTQYF. The CDR3 DNA is TGTGCCAGCAGCCCAGGGGTTGGTCGCACAGATACGCAGTATTTT.

V and J are TRBV11-2 and TRBJ1-2, with D tentatively TRBD1 (5 bases). The CDR3 totals 14 residues. Trimming pared 3 bases from V and 13 bases from J, leaving 21 bases between. From germline, CDR1 is SGHAT and CDR2 FQNNGV. The CDR3 protein is CASSLDPTVIGGTF. DNA of the CDR3: TGTGCCAGCAGCTTGGATCCTACGGTTATTGGGGGCACCTTC.

This clone was detected only a few times. The chain has TRBV11-2 and TRBJ2-5; no firm D call. This CDR3 region has 11 residues. Germline assignment: CDR1 SGHAT and CDR2 FQNNGV. V dropped 1 base and J dropped 5 bases, with 2 bases sitting between them. The CDR3 DNA reads as TGTGCCAGCAGCTTAGGCGAGACCCAGTACTTC. Its translation is CASSLGETQYF.

The rearrangement links TRBV27 to TRBJ1-6; TRBD1 agrees at 8 bases. The CDR3 length is 16 residues. J gave up 7 bases and V 6 bases, and 11 bases lay outside the gene matches. CDR1 is MNHEY and CDR2 is SMNVEV in the germline V gene (reference sequence). CDR3 protein: CASRPFLRQGNSPLHF. The CDR3 nucleotides read TGTGCCAGCAGGCCATTCTTGAGACAGGGGAATTCACCCCTCCACTTT.

The chain carries TRBV2 and TRBJ1-2; 12 bases agree with TRBD1. The germline V gene encodes CDR1 SNHLY and CDR2 FYNNEI. The CDR3 is made up of 14 amino acids. The J segment lost 5 bases and the V segment lost 6 bases, leaving 4 bases of the junction unmatched. The CDR3 nucleotides are TGTGCCAGCAGCGGGACAGGGGGCGCGTATGGCTACACCTTC. This encodes CASSGTGGAYGYTF.

This sequence joins TRBV11-2 and TRBJ2-7; 12 nucleotides line up with TRBD2. V shed 6 bases and J 5 bases; nucleotides not matched to a gene: 17. The CDR3 length is 18 residues. Germline CDR1 is SGHAT and CDR2 is FQNNGV. The CDR3 loop reads CASRGGTSGSQRMHEQYF. The CDR3 DNA reads TGTGCCAGCAGAGGGGGGACTAGCGGGTCCCAGCGCATGCACGAGCAGTACTTC. The variable domain in full, with the rest retrieved from reference TRBV11-2 and TRBJ2-7, is EAGVAQSPRYKIIEKRQSVAFWCNPISGHATLYWYQQILGQGPKLLIQFQNNGVVDDSQLPKDRFSAERLKGVDSTLKIQPAKLEDSAVYLCASRGGTSGSQRMHEQYFGPGTRLTVT.

This chain joins TRBV5-5 and TRBJ2-2; TRBD1 agrees at 10 bases. Looked up from germline, CDR1 is SGHKS and CDR2 is YYEKEE (reference sequence). CDR3 length equals 17 residues. V was clipped by 2 bases and J by 3 bases; unmatched bases: 7. The chain's CDR3 is CASSFSTGTGDTGELFF. CDR3 coding DNA: TGTGCCAGCAGCTTCTCGACCGGGACAGGGGACACCGGGGAGCTGTTTTTT.

In the case of this clone: Compared with germline, one end of the junction differs, possibly owing to a read error. Other nucleotide sequences from this sample produce the same CDR3. The rearrangement uses TRBV9 and TRBJ2-5; 11 nucleotides line up with TRBD2. CDR3 size: 14 residues. Germline CDR1 SGDLS, CDR2 YYNGEE. The CDR3 coding sequence is TGTGCCAGCAGTGTAGCGGGAGGGCAAGAGACCCAGTACTTC. It codes for CASSVAGGQETQYF.

This chain joins TRBV29-1 and TRBJ1-2, with D possibly TRBD1 on 6 matching bases. This CDR3 contains 12 residues. V lost 2 bases, J lost 6 bases, and 10 bases lay in between. Germline loops: CDR1 SQVTM, CDR2 ANQGSEA. CDR3 region: CSVEQGLDGYTF. CDR3 in DNA: TGCAGCGTTGAACAGGGGCTGGATGGCTACACCTTC.

V is TRBV28 and J is TRBJ1-1; TRBD1 aligns across 7 bases. The CDR3 consists of 15 residues. Germline V CDR1 and CDR2: MDHEN, SYDVKM. CDR3 loop: CATRQGGGLNTEAFF. The CDR3 coding sequence is TGTGCTACGAGGCAGGGGGGCGGTTTGAACACTGAAGCTTTCTTT.

The chain links TRBV6-1 to TRBJ1-4, with D unclear. The CDR3 consists of 14 residues. Germline CDR1 is MNHNS and CDR2 is SASEGT. V lost 4 bases, J lost 1 base, and 7 bases lay in between. CDR3 sequence (DNA): TGTGCCAGCAGTGCGGGGATAACTAATGAAAAACTGTTTTTT. It translates to CASSAGITNEKLFF.

With regard to this clone: The same CDR3 can be traced to other DNA sequences in this sample. This chain connects TRBV5-4 to TRBJ1-1; a possible D gene is TRBD1 (6 bases). Germline CDR1 reads SGHNT; CDR2 reads YYREEE (reference sequence). V lost 8 bases and J 3 bases, leaving 20 bases between the germline ends. The CDR3 loop spans 15 amino acids. CDR3 nucleotides: TGTGCCAGTACCGAGGGCGGGGGGCAGTACACTGAAGCTTTCTTT. It is translated as CASTEGGGQYTEAFF.

This chain uses TRBV5-1 with TRBJ1-1; TRBD1 matches at 10 bases. V was pared by 4 bases and J by 3 bases, with 3 bases of the junction left unmatched. The CDR3 runs to 14 residues. The germline V gene has CDR1 SGHRS and CDR2 YFSETQ. CDR3 amino acids: CASSPGTGDTEAFF. The CDR3 DNA is TGCGCCAGCAGCCCCGGGACAGGGGACACTGAAGCTTTCTTT. The full variable domain, its missing parts supplied by reference TRBV5-1 and TRBJ1-1, is KAGVTQTPRYLIKTRGQQVTLSCSPISGHRSVSWYQQTPGQGLQFLFEYFSETQRNKGNFPGRFSGRQFSNSRSEMNVSTLELGDSALYLCASSPGTGDTEAFFGQGTRLTVV.

The rearrangement uses TRBV7-9 and TRBJ1-1, with D possibly matching TRBD1 (6 bases). From germline, CDR1 is SEHNR and CDR2 FQNEAQ (reference sequence). V lost 3 bases to trimming and J lost 2 bases, with 16 bases between them. The CDR3 loop spans 16 amino acids. The chain's CDR3 is CASSLSGASSNTEAFF. The CDR3 DNA follows: TGTGCCAGCAGCTTGTCGGGGGCCTCCTCAAACACTGAAGCTTTCTTT.

The genes are TRBV5-5 and TRBJ1-2, with D perhaps matching TRBD1 (6 bases). The CDR3 extends over 13 amino acids. Trimming stripped 4 bases from V and 1 base from J, with 8 bases between. The germline V gene has CDR1 SGHKS and CDR2 YYEKEE (reference sequence). The CDR3 here is CASSPDSNYGYTF. For the CDR3, the DNA is TGTGCCAGCAGCCCGGACAGTAACTATGGCTACACCTTC.

In DNA form, the CDR3 reads TGCGCCAGCAGCTTGCCCCAGGGGGCCGGAGATACGCAGTATTTT. Its protein is CASSLPQGAGDTQYF. V usage is TRBV5-1 and J usage is TRBJ2-3, with 8 bases aligning to TRBD1. Germline V gene lookup returns CDR1 SGHRS and CDR2 YFSETQ. The CDR3 extends over 15 amino acids. The V segment lost 1 base and the J segment 5 bases; nucleotides outside the gene matches: 6.

The count of this clone is one. The V call is TRBV9, the J call TRBJ1-1; no definite D call. The CDR3 runs to 15 residues. The V gene lost 0 bases and the J gene lost 2 bases, with 11 bases spanning the gap. Germline V CDR1 and CDR2: SGDLS, YYNGEE. The CDR3 DNA is TGTGCCAGCAGCGTAGTGGGTTTAGGAAACACTGAAGCTTTCTTT. This translates into CASSVVGLGNTEAFF.

This rearrangement joins TRBV19 to TRBJ2-3, with TRBD2 matching over 9 bases. Germline CDR1 is LNHDA and CDR2 is SQIVND (reference sequence). The junction had 2 bases not matched to a gene; V was cut back by 7 bases and J by 0 bases. CDR3 length equals 14 residues. The CDR3 here is CASTAGGSTDTQYF. CDR3 nucleotides: TGTGCCAGTACAGCGGGAGGCAGCACAGATACGCAGTATTTT.

The rearrangement uses TRBV6-6 and TRBJ2-7; a weak D match, TRBD1 (6 bases). V shed 6 bases and J shed 1 base, with 13 bases lying between them. Per germline, CDR1 MNHNY and CDR2 SVGAGI (reference sequence). This CDR3 contains 14 residues. CDR3 in amino acids: CASRLSGQSYEQYF. Written as DNA, the CDR3 is TGTGCCAGCAGACTATCCGGACAGTCCTACGAGCAGTACTTC.

The chain employs TRBV5-1 and TRBJ2-1; D gene unclear. The germline V and J ends were trimmed by 4 bases and 7 bases, with 9 bases remaining between them. CDR1 is SGHRS, CDR2 YFSETQ, per germline. The CDR3 runs to 12 residues. As DNA, the CDR3 is TGCGCCAGCAGCCCCGCCCGGAATGAGCAGTTCTTC. It yields the protein CASSPARNEQFF.

The CDR3 DNA reads TGTGCCAGCAGCGCGGAGCGGATCTTCGGCGAGCAGTACTTC. This translates into CASSAERIFGEQYF. The genes are TRBV9 and TRBJ2-7; a possible D gene is TRBD2 (5 bases). The germline V and J ends were trimmed by 3 bases and 6 bases, with 16 bases remaining between them. CDR1 is SGDLS, CDR2 YYNGEE, per germline. This CDR3 contains 14 residues.

This chain links TRBV6-1 with TRBJ2-7; D not certain. Looked up from germline, CDR1 is MNHNS and CDR2 is SASEGT. V was shortened by 4 bases and J by 3 bases, with 10 bases between the two germline ends. The CDR3 runs 13 residues. The CDR3 protein is CASSVTVSYEQYF. The CDR3 nucleotides are TGTGCCAGCAGTGTGACTGTTAGCTACGAGCAGTACTTC.

V and J are TRBV28 and TRBJ2-7; weak D call: TRBD2 (7 bases). V dropped 8 bases and J dropped 2 bases, with 16 bases sitting between them. The CDR3 spans 14 residues. CDR1 is MDHEN and CDR2 is SYDVKM in the germline V gene. This CDR3 reads CASLDSGAPYEQYF. The CDR3 DNA is TGTGCCAGCTTGGACAGCGGGGCTCCCTACGAGCAGTACTTC. The full variable domain, completed using reference TRBV28 and TRBJ2-7, is DVKVTQSSRYLVKRTGEKVFLECVQDMDHENMFWYRQDPGLGLRLIYFSYDVKMKEKGDIPEGYSVSREKKERFSLILESASTNQTSMYLCASLDSGAPYEQYFGPGTRLTVT.

V is TRBV21-1 and J is TRBJ2-6. TRBV21-1 is a known pseudogene. The CDR3 contains 14 residues. The CDR3 nucleotides are TGTGCCACTATGACCAGCTCTGGGGCCAACGTCCTGACTTTC. Its translation is CATMTSSGANVLTF.

The chain links TRBV7-6 to TRBJ2-3; D ambiguous. Trimming cost V 7 bases and J 2 bases, with 13 bases left between them. The CDR3 loop spans 14 amino acids. Germline V CDR1 and CDR2: SGHVS, FNYEAQ. The CDR3 here is CASTPVSPTDTQYF. For the CDR3, the DNA is TGTGCCAGCACCCCGGTGAGCCCCACAGATACGCAGTATTTT.

The V gene is TRBV5-1, the J gene TRBJ2-1; weak D call: TRBD2 (6 bases). The V gene lost 0 bases and the J gene lost 10 bases, with 20 bases spanning the gap. CDR3 length equals 16 residues. CDR1 and CDR2 (germline): SGHRS, YFSETQ. The DNA of the CDR3 is TGCGCCAGCAGCTTGGACGGGAGAACCACGACGGGCGAGCAGTTCTTC. This gives the protein CASSLDGRTTTGEQFF.

The chain combines TRBV28 with TRBJ2-1; possible D gene TRBD1, 6 bases. Germline V gene data show CDR1 as MDHEN and CDR2 as SYDVKM. The V and J ends lost 7 bases and 0 bases respectively, with 19 bases between them. The CDR3 totals 17 residues. The CDR3 sequence: CASTSAGTQSSYNEQFF. CDR3 DNA: TGTGCCAGCACCTCAGCCGGGACACAGAGCTCCTACAATGAGCAGTTCTTC.

J is TRBJ2-7 and V is TRBV25-1; 9 nucleotides line up with TRBD1. The V gene end was trimmed by 4 bases and the J gene end by 6 bases; junction bases not matched to a gene: 16. The germline V gene encodes CDR1 MGHDK and CDR2 SYGVNS. This CDR3 is built from 17 residues. This CDR3 is CASSVTSGTGKGSEQYF. The CDR3 bases are TGTGCCAGCAGTGTTACCTCCGGGACAGGGAAAGGGAGCGAGCAGTACTTC.

V and J are TRBV6-1 and TRBJ1-1; D is unresolved. Trimming removed 6 bases at V and 10 bases at J, with 15 bases between. Per the germline V gene, CDR1 is MNHNS and CDR2 is SASEGT. This CDR3 spans 12 amino acids. CDR3 DNA sequence: TGTGCCAGCAGCGTATGGGAAGAGGGAGCTTTCTTT. Protein sequence: CASSVWEEGAFF.